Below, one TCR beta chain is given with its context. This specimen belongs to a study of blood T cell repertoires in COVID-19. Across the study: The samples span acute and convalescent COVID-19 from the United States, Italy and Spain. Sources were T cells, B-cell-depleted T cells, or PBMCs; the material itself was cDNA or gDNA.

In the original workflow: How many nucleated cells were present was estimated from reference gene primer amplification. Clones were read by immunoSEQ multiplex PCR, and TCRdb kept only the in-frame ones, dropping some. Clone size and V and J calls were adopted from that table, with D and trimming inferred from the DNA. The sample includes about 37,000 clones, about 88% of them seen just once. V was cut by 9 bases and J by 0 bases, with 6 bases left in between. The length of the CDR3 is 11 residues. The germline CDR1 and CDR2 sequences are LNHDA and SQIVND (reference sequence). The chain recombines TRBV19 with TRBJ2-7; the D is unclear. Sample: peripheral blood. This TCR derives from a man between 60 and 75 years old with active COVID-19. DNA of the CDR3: TGTGCCAGCTCGAGCTCCTACGAGCAGTACTTC. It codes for CASSSSYEQYF. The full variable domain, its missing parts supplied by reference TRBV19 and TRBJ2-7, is DGGITQSPKYLFRKEGQNVTLSCEQNLNHDAMYWYRQDPGQGLRLIYYSQIVNDFQKGDIAEGYSVSREKKESFPLTVTSAQKNPTAFYLCASSSSYEQYFGPGTRLTVT.